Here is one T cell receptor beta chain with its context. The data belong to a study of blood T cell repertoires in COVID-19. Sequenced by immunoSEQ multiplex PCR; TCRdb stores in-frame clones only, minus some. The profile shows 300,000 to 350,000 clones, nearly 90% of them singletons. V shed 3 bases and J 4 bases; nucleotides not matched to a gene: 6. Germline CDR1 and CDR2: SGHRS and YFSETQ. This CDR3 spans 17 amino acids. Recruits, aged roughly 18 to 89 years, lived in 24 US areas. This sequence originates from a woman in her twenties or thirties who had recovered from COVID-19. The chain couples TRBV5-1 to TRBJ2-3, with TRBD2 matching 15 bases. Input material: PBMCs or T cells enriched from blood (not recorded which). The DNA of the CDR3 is TGCGCCAGCAGCTGGACTAGCGGGAGGGCCTGGGCAGATACGCAGTATTTT. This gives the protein CASSWTSGRAWADTQYF.